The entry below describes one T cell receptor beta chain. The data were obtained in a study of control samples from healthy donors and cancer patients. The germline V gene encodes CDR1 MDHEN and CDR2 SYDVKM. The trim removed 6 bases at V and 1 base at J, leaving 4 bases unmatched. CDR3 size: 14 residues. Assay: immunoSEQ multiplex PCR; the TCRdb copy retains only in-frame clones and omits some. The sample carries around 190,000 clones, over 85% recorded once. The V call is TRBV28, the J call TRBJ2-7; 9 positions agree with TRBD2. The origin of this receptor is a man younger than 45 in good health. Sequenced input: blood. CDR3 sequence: CASSPSGISYEQYF. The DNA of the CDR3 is TGTGCCAGCAGCCCTAGCGGGATTTCCTACGAGCAGTACTTC.